The present entry profiles one T cell receptor beta chain with its context. Its antigen is currently unknown. Exposure to brentuximab vedotin varied, and each patient had relapsed following autologous stem cell transplantation. The data stem from a study of PD-1 blockade in classical Hodgkin lymphoma. Measured with immunoSEQ multiplex PCR; TCRdb has only the in-frame clones, and not every one. The data contain more than 90,000 clones, around 81% of them singletons. Notes on the study in general: The causes of the repertoire differences, possibly disease activity or prior therapy, remain undefined.

The receptor was isolated from a human donor with classical Hodgkin lymphoma. The sequencing used peripheral blood mononuclear cells (PBMCs), collected before the second cycle of nivolumab.

The CDR3 region has the DNA TGCAGTGCTAGCCTCAGGGGGCTTGCTTTCTTT. Amino acid sequence: CSASLRGLAFF. The chain links TRBV20-1 to TRBJ1-1, with 8 bases matching TRBD1. CDR1 and CDR2 (germline): DFQATT, SNEGSKA (reference sequence). This CDR3 comprises 11 residues. The V segment lost 3 bases and the J segment 11 bases; nucleotides outside the gene matches: 5.